The next 6 T cell receptor beta chains were all read from a single sample in a study of blood T cell repertoires in COVID-19. Profiled with immunoSEQ multiplex PCR; TCRdb holds only in-frame clones, not every one. This table has about 290,000 clones, roughly 89% appearing once. The source material was PBMCs or T cells enriched from blood (not recorded which). All receptors come from a woman between 40 and 50 years old who had recovered from COVID-19.

This clone appeared a single time. J is TRBJ2-1 and V is TRBV7-3; 9 bases match TRBD2. The germline CDR1 and CDR2 sequences are SGHTA and FQGTGA. The CDR3 length is 15 residues. The V gene end was trimmed by 4 bases and the J gene end by 5 bases; junction bases not matched to a gene: 6. The chain's CDR3 is CASSSQTSGNNEQFF. For the CDR3, the DNA is TGTGCCAGCAGCTCCCAGACTAGCGGTAACAATGAGCAGTTCTTC.

The chain couples TRBV14 to TRBJ1-6, with D possibly being TRBD1 (5 bases). Trimming removed 4 bases at V and 7 bases at J, with 14 bases between. This CDR3 contains 15 residues. Germline values: CDR1 SGHDN, CDR2 FVKESK. The CDR3 bases are TGTGCCAGCAGCCGAAATACTCACAGGAATTCACCCCTCCACTTT. Protein sequence: CASSRNTHRNSPLHF.

The chain combines TRBV5-1 with TRBJ2-3; TRBD2 matches at 12 bases. CDR1 SGHRS and CDR2 YFSETQ come from the germline V gene. V dropped 3 bases and J dropped 2; count of bases not matched to a gene: 7. The CDR3 totals 17 residues. Here the CDR3 reads CASSSRLAGADTDTQYF. The CDR3 DNA is TGCGCCAGCAGCTCCCGACTAGCGGGGGCCGACACAGATACGCAGTATTTT.

The chain employs TRBV5-1 and TRBJ1-1; D perhaps matches TRBD1 (5 bases). Germline-derived CDR1 and CDR2 are SGHRS and YFSETQ. The CDR3 is made up of 14 amino acids. The V and J ends lost 4 bases and 4 bases respectively, with 14 bases between them. This CDR3 is CASSPGGAGTEAFF. CDR3 nucleotide sequence: TGCGCCAGCAGCCCGGGAGGGGCTGGCACTGAAGCTTTCTTT.

CDR3 in DNA: TGTGCCAGCCAATTAACTAGCGGGACAGGCGAGCAGTACTTC. It encodes CASQLTSGTGEQYF. The chain is built from TRBV7-2 and TRBJ2-7; 10 nucleotides match TRBD2. V shed 8 bases and J 6 bases; nucleotides not matched to a gene: 10. The CDR3 totals 14 residues. Per germline, CDR1 SGHTA and CDR2 FQGNSA.

The V call is TRBV7-2, the J call TRBJ2-3; 9 positions agree with TRBD2. With V trimmed by 1 base and J by 3 bases, 5 bases remained unmatched. The CDR3 length is 16 residues. Looked up from germline, CDR1 is SGHTA and CDR2 is FQGNSA. For the CDR3, the DNA is TGTGCCAGCAGCTTAGGGGTAGCGGGAGCGACAGATACGCAGTATTTT. It yields the protein CASSLGVAGATDTQYF.